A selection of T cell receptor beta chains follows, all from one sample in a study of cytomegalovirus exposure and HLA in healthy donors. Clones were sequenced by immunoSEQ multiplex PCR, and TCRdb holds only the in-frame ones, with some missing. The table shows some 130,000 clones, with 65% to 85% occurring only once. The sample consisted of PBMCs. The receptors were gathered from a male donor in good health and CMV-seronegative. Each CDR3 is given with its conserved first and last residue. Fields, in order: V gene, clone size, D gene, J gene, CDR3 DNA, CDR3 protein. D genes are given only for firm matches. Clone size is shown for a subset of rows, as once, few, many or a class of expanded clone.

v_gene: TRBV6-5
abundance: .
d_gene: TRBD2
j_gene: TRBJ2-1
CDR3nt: TGTGCCAGCAGGCCCCTAGCGGGATCGCAGTTCTTC
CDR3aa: CASRPLAGSQFF

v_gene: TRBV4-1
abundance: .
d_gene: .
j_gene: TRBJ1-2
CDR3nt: TGCGCCAGCAGCCAGGAAAATACAGGGAACTATGGCTACACCTTC
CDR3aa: CASSQENTGNYGYTF

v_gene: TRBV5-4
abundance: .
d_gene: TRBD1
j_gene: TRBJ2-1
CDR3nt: TGTGCCAGCAGTGCGACAGGGGGTTCGTCTACGAGGAATGAGCAGTTCTTC
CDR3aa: CASSATGGSSTRNEQFF

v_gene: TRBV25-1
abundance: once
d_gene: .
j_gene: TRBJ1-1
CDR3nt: TGTGCCAGCAGCGAGGGAATGAACACTGAAGCTTTCTTT
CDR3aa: CASSEGMNTEAFF

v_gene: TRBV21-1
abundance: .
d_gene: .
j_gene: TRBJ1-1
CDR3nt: TGTGCCAGCAGGCCACAGGGCGCTGAAGCTTTCTTT
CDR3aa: CASRPQGAEAFF

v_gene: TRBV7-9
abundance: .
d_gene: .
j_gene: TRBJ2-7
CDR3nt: TGTTCCAGCAGCTTAGGAGGTTCCTACGAGCAGTACTTC
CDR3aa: CSSSLGGSYEQYF

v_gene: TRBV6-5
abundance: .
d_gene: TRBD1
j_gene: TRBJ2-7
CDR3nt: TGTGCCAGCAGTTGGGACAGGGGTTACGAGCAGTACTTC
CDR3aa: CASSWDRGYEQYF

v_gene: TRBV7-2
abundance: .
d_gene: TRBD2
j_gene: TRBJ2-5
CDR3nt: TGTGCCAGCAGCCCCATAGCGGGAGGGGGGGAGACCCAGTACTTC
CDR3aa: CASSPIAGGGETQYF

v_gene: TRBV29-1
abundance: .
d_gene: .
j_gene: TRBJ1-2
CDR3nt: TGCAGCGTTGAGTCCTTCAGGAACTATGGCTACACCTTC
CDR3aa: CSVESFRNYGYTF

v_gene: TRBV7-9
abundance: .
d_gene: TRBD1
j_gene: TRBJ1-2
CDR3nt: TGTGCCAGCAGCCTTGGACAGGGAAGCTATGGCTACACCTTC
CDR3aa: CASSLGQGSYGYTF

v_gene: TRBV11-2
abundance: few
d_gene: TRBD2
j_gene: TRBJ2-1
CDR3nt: TGTGCCAGCACCCCGGGGGGGGTCAGCAATGAGCAGTTCTTC
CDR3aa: CASTPGGVSNEQFF

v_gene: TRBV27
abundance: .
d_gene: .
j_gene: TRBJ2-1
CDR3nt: TGTGCCAGCATGGAGCGGCGCCTTTCATACAATGAGCAGTTCTTC
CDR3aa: CASMERRLSYNEQFF

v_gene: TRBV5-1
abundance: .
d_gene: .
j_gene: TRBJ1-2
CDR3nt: TGCGCCAGCAGCTCAACGGGCGGGGGCTACACCTTC
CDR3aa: CASSSTGGGYTF

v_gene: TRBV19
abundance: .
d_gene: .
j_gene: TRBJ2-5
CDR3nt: TGTGCCAGTAGTATTACGGAAGAGACCCAGTACTTC
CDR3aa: CASSITEETQYF

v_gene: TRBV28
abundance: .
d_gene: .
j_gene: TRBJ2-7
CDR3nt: TGTGCCAGCAGTTTAACCAGCTACGAGCAGTACTTC
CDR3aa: CASSLTSYEQYF

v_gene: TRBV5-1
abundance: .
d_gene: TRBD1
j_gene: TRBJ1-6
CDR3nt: TGCGCCAGCAGCTTGGATGCCAGGGGGTCACAGTCCTATAATTCACCCCTCCACTTT
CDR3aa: CASSLDARGSQSYNSPLHF

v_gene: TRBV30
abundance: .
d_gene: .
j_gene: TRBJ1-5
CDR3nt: TGTGCCTGGAACCCCCCGGGAACGGGATATCAGCCCCAGCATTTT
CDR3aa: CAWNPPGTGYQPQHF

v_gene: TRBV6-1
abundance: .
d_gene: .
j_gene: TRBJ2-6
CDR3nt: TGTGCCAGCAGCTCGGGGGTCCCTGGGGCCAACGTCCTGACTTTC
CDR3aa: CASSSGVPGANVLTF

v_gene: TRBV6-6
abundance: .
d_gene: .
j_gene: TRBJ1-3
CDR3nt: TGTGCCAGCAGTTACGGGCGGGCCGCTGCTGGAAACACCATATATTTT
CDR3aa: CASSYGRAAAGNTIYF

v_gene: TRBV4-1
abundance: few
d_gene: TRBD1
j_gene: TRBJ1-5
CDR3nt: TGCGCCAGCAGCCATATTAACAGGGGGGTAGGAAATCAGCCCCAGCATTTT
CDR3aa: CASSHINRGVGNQPQHF

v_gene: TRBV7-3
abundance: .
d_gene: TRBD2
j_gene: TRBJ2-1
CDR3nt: TGTGCCAGCAGCTTAAAACTAGCGTCCTACAATGAGCAGTTCTTC
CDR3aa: CASSLKLASYNEQFF

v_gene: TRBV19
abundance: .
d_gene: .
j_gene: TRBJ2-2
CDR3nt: TGTGCCAGTAGTATACTAGCGAACACCGGGGAGCTGTTTTTT
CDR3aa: CASSILANTGELFF

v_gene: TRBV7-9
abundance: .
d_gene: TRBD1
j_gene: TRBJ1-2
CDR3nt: TGTGCCAGCAGCTTAACGGACAGGGGTAATGGCTACACCTTC
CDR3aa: CASSLTDRGNGYTF

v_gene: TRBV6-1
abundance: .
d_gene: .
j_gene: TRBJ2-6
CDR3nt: TGTGCCAGCAGTCGACAGAACTCTGGGGCCAACGTCCTGACTTTC
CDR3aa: CASSRQNSGANVLTF

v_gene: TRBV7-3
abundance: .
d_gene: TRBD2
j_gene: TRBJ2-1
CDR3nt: TGTGCCAGCAGCTTAATGGGCGGGGGTCTGTTCTTC
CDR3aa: CASSLMGGGLFF

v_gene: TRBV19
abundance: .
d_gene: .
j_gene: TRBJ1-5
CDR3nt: TGTGCCAGTAGTCCCCCGGGGTGGAAAAGAAATCAGCCCCAGCATTTT
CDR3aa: CASSPPGWKRNQPQHF

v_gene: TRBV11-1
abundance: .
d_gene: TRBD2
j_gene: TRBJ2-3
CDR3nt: TGTGCCAGCAGCCGTAGCGGGGGACGCACAGATACGCAGTATTTT
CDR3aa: CASSRSGGRTDTQYF

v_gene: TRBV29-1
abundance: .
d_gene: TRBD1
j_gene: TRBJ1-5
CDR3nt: TGCAGCGTTGAGTCGGGACAGGGGGCCGGCCAGCCCCAGCATTTT
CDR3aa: CSVESGQGAGQPQHF

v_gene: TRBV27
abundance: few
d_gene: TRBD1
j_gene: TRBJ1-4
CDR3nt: TGTGCCAGCAGACCGGACAGGGGGAGTGAAAAACTGTTTTTT
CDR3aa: CASRPDRGSEKLFF

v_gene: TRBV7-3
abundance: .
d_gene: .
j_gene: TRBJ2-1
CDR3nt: TGTGCCAGCAGCTTAAATGGGGCCGCTTCCGGCGCCTACAATGAGCAGTTCTTC
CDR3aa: CASSLNGAASGAYNEQFF

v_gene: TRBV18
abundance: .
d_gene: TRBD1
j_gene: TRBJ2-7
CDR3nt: TGTGCCAGCTCACCGGGGGACAGGGGGCACTACGAGCAGTACTTC
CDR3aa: CASSPGDRGHYEQYF

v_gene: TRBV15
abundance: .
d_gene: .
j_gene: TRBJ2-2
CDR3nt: TGTGCCACCAGCAGAGCTGAGGGCGGGGAGCTGTTTTTT
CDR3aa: CATSRAEGGELFF

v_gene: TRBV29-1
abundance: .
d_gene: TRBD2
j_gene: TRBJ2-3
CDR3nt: TGCAGCGTTGAACAGACTAGCCGGGCGCAGTATTTT
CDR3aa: CSVEQTSRAQYF

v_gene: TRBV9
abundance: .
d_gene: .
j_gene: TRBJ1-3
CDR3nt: TGTGCCAGCAGCGCCCCTATTCGGAACACCATATATTTT
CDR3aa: CASSAPIRNTIYF

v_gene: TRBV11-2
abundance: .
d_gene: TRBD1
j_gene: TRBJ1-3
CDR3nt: TGTGCCAGCAGCTTAACGGGACAGATCCTATCTGGAAACACCATATATTTT
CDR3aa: CASSLTGQILSGNTIYF

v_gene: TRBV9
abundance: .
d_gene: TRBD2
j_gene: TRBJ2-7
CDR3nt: TGTGCCAGCAGCCCAGGACTAGCGCCTACCTACGAGCAGTACTTC
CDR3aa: CASSPGLAPTYEQYF

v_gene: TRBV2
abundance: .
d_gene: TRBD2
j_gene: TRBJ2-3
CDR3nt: TGTGCCAGCAGTGAGGCTAGCGGGAGAGGGACAGATACGCAGTATTTT
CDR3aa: CASSEASGRGTDTQYF

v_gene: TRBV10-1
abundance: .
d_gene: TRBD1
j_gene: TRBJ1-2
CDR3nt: TGCGCCAACCACCGGGACAGGGTGACTGGCTACACCTTC
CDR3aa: CANHRDRVTGYTF

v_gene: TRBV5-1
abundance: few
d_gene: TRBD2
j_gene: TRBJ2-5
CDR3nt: TGCGCCAGCAGCTTGGGGACTAGCGGCCAAGAGACCCAGTACTTC
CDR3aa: CASSLGTSGQETQYF

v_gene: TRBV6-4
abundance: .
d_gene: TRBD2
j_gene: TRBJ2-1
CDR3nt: TGTGCCAGCAGTGATAGCGGGACACACAATGAGCAGTTCTTC
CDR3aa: CASSDSGTHNEQFF

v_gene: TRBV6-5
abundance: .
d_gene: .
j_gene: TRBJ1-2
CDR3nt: TGTGCCAGCAGTTACAGTAGGAGACAGTCGACCCATGGCTACACCTTC
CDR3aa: CASSYSRRQSTHGYTF

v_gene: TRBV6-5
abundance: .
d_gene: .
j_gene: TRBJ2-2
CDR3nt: TGTGCCAGCAGTTACTCCCCCACATACACCGGGGAGCTGTTTTTT
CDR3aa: CASSYSPTYTGELFF

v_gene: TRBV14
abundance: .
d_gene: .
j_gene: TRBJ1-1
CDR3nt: TGTGCCAGCAGCCAAAGCACTCGGACTGAAGCTTTCTTT
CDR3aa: CASSQSTRTEAFF

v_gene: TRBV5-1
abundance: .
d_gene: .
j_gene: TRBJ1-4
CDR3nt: TGCGCCAGCAGCGCAGGGAGGCCTAATGAAAAACTGTTTTTT
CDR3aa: CASSAGRPNEKLFF